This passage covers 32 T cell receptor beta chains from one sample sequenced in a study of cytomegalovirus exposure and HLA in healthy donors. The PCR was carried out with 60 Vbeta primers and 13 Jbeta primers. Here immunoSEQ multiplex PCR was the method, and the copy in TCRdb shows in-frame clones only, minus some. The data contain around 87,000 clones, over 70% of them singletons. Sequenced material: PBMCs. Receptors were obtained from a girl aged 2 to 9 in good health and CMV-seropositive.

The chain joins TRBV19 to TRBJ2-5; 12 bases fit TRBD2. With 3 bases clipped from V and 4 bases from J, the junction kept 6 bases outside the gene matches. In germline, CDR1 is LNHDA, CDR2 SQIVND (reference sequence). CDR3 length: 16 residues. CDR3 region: CASSMTSGRIVETQYF. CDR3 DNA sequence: TGTGCCAGTAGTATGACTAGCGGGAGAATCGTAGAGACCCAGTACTTC.

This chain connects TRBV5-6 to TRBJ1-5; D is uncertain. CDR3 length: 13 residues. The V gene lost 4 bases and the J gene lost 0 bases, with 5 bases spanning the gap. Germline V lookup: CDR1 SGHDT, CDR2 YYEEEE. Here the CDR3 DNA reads TGTGCCAGCAGCCTAGGTAGCAATCAGCCCCAGCATTTT. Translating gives CASSLGSNQPQHF.

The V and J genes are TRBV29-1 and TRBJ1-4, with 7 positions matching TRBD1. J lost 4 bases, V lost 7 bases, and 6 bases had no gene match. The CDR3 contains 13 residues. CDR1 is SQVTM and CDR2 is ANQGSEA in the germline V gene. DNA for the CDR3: TGCAGCGCTCTCCGGGACAGTAATGAAAAACTGTTTTTT. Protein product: CSALRDSNEKLFF.

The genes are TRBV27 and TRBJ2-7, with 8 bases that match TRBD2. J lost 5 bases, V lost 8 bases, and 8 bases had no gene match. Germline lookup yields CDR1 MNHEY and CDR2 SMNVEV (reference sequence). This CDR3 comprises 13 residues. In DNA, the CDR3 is TGTGCCAGCCGATATTCGGGGGGGCACGAGCAGTACTTC. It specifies CASRYSGGHEQYF.

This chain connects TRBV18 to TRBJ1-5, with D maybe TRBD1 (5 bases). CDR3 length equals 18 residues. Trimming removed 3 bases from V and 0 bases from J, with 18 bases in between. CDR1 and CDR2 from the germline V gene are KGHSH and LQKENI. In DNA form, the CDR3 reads TGTGCCAGCTCACCGATCCCTCTGGGGGGTAGTAGCAATCAGCCCCAGCATTTT. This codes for CASSPIPLGGSSNQPQHF.

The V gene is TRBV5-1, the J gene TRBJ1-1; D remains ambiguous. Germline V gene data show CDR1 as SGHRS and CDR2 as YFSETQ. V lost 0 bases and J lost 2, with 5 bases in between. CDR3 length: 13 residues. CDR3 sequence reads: CASSLGANTEAFF. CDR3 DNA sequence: TGCGCCAGCAGCTTGGGGGCCAACACTGAAGCTTTCTTT.

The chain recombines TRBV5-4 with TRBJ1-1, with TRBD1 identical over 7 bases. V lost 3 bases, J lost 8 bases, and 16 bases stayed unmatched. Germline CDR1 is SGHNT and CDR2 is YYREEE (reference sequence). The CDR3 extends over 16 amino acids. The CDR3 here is CASSSRTGASEGEAFF. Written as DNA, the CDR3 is TGTGCCAGCAGCTCTCGGACAGGTGCTAGCGAAGGAGAAGCTTTCTTT. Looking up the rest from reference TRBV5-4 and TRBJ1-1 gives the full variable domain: ETGVTQSPTHLIKTRGQQVTLRCSSQSGHNTVSWYQQALGQGPQFIFQYYREEENGRGNFPPRFSGLQFPNYSSELNVNALELDDSALYLCASSSRTGASEGEAFFGQGTRLTVV.

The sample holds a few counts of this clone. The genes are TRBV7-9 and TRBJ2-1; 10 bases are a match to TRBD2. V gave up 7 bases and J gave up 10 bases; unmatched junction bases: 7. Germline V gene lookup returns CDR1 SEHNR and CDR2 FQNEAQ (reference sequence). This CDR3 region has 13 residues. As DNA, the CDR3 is TGTGCCAGCACTATGGGACTAGCGTTCGAGCAGTTCTTC. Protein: CASTMGLAFEQFF. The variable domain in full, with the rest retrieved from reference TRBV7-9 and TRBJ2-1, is DTGVSQNPRHKITKRGQNVTFRCDPISEHNRLYWYRQTLGQGPEFLTYFQNEAQLEKSRLLSDRFSAERPKGSFSTLEIQRTEQGDSAMYLCASTMGLAFEQFFGPGTRLTVL.

The CDR3 region has the DNA TGTGCCAGCAGCGAACGGGAGCCCCCGGGCAATGAGCAGTTCTTC. Translation: CASSEREPPGNEQFF. The chain employs TRBV6-6 and TRBJ2-1, with a weak D call TRBD2 (6 bases). The CDR3 loop spans 15 amino acids. Germline lookup yields CDR1 MNHNY and CDR2 SVGAGI (reference sequence). V was cut by 6 bases and J by 6 bases, with 18 bases left in between.

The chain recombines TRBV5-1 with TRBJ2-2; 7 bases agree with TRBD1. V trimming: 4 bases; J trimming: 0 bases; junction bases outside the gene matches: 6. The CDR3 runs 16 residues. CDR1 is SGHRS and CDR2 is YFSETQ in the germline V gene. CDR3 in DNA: TGCGCCAGCAGCCGATTGCAGGGGGCGAACACCGGGGAGCTGTTTTTT. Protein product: CASSRLQGANTGELFF.

CDR3 sequence: CARRQGPYEQYF. The CDR3 DNA follows: TGTGCCAGAAGACAGGGCCCCTACGAGCAGTACTTC. V gene TRBV6-4 combines with J gene TRBJ2-7, with 7 bases aligning to TRBD1. This CDR3 is built from 12 residues. Looked up from germline, CDR1 is MRHNA and CDR2 is SNTAGT. The V and J ends lost 9 bases and 2 bases, in that order; junction bases with no gene match: 4.

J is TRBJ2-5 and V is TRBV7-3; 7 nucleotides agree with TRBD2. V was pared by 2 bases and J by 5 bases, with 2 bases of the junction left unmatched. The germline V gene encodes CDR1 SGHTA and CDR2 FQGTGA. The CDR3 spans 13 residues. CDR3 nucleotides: TGTGCCAGCAGCTTAGGGGGGGAGGAGACCCAGTACTTC. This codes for CASSLGGEETQYF.

CDR3 sequence: CATNEQGSSYNEQFF. The CDR3 bases are TGCGCCACCAATGAACAGGGGAGCTCCTACAATGAGCAGTTCTTC. The chain carries TRBV5-1 and TRBJ2-1; 7 positions agree with TRBD1. The CDR3 is 15 residues long. Trimming cost V 9 bases and J 0 bases; bases outside gene matches: 9. Germline CDR1 and CDR2: SGHRS and YFSETQ.

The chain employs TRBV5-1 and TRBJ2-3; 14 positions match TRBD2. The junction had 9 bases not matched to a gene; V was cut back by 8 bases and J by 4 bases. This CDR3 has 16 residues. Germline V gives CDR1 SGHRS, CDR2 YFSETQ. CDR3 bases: TGCGCCAGTACCTTGACTAGCGGGAGGGCCCCAGATACGCAGTATTTT. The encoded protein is CASTLTSGRAPDTQYF.

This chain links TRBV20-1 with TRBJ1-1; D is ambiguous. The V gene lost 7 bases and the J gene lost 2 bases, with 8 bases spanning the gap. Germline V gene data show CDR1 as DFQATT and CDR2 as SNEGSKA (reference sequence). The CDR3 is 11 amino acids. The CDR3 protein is CSGTRNTEAFF. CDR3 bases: TGCAGTGGTACGAGAAACACTGAAGCTTTCTTT.

Here the CDR3 reads CASSQEPHPGTEAFF. The DNA of the CDR3 is TGCGCCAGCAGCCAAGAGCCTCATCCGGGCACTGAAGCTTTCTTT. The V call is TRBV4-3, the J call TRBJ1-1; D is unresolved. Germline assignment: CDR1 LGHNA and CDR2 YSLEER. The ends were cut back, 0 bases at V and 4 bases at J, with 12 bases in the middle. This CDR3 is built from 15 residues.

The DNA for the CDR3 is TGTGCCAGTAGTATAGGTATGACAGGATCGTACAATGAGCAGTTCTTC. This gives the protein CASSIGMTGSYNEQFF. This chain joins TRBV19 and TRBJ2-1; the D gene is possibly TRBD1 (6 bases). This CDR3 spans 16 amino acids. Deletions cut 1 base from V and 4 bases from J, with 14 bases between. Germline V lookup: CDR1 LNHDA, CDR2 SQIVND (reference sequence).

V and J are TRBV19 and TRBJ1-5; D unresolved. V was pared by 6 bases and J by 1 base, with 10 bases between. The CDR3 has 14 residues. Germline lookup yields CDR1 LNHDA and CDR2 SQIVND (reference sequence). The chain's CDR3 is CASSGEDSNQPQHF. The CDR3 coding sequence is TGTGCCAGTAGCGGGGAGGACAGCAATCAGCCCCAGCATTTT. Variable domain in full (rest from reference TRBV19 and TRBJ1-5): DGGITQSPKYLFRKEGQNVTLSCEQNLNHDAMYWYRQDPGQGLRLIYYSQIVNDFQKGDIAEGYSVSREKKESFPLTVTSAQKNPTAFYLCASSGEDSNQPQHFGDGTRLSIL.

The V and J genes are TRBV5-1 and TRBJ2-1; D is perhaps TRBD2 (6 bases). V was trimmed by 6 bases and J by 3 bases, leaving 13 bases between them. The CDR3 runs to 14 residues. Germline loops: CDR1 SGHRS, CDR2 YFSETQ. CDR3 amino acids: CASTIRAGYNEQFF. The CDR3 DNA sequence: TGCGCCAGCACCATTCGAGCGGGCTACAATGAGCAGTTCTTC.

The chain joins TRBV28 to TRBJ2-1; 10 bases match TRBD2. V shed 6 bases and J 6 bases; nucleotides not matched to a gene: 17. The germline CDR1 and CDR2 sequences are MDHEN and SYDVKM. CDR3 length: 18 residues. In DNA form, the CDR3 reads TGTGCCAGCAGCCGGACCTCTGCCCTAGCGGGAGTTAGCAATGAGCAGTTCTTC. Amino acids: CASSRTSALAGVSNEQFF.

In DNA form, the CDR3 reads TGTGCCAGTAGTTCATCGAGGGACAGCCACACTGAAGCTTTCTTT. Its protein is CASSSSRDSHTEAFF. The chain links TRBV19 to TRBJ1-1; the match to TRBD1 covers 7 bases. There are 15 residues in the CDR3. Germline V gene sequence: CDR1 LNHDA, CDR2 SQIVND (reference sequence). Germline trimming cut 5 bases from V and 3 bases from J; bases unmatched to any gene: 9.

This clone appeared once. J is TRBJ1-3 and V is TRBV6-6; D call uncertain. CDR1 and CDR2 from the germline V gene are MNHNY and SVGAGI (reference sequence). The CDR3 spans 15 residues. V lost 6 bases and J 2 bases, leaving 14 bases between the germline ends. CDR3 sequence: CASRIRTQTGNTIYF. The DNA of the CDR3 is TGTGCCAGCAGGATAAGGACTCAGACTGGAAACACCATATATTTT.

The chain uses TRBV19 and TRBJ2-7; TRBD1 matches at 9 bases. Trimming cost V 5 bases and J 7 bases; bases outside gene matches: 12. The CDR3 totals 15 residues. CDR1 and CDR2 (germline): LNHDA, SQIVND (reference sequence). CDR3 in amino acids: CASSPTTGTGIEQYF. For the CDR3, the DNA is TGTGCCAGTAGTCCAACTACCGGGACAGGGATTGAGCAGTACTTC.

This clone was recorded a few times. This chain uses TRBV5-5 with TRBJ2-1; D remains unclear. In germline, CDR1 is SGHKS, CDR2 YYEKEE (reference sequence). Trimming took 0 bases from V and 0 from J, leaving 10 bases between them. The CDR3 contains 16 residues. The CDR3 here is CASSLVVPSSYNEQFF. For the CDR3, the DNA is TGTGCCAGCAGCTTGGTTGTACCGAGCTCCTACAATGAGCAGTTCTTC.

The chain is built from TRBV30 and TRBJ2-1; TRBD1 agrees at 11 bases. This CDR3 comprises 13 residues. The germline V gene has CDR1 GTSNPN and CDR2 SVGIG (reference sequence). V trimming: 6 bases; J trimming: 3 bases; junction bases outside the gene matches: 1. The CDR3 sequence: CACGTGGYNEQFF. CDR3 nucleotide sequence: TGTGCCTGTGGGACAGGGGGCTACAATGAGCAGTTCTTC.

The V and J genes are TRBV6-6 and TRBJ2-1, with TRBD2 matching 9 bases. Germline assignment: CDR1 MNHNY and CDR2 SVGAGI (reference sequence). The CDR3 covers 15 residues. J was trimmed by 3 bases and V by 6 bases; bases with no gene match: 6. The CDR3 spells CASSRQAGGYNEQFF. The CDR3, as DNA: TGTGCCAGCAGCCGCCAAGCGGGGGGCTACAATGAGCAGTTCTTC.

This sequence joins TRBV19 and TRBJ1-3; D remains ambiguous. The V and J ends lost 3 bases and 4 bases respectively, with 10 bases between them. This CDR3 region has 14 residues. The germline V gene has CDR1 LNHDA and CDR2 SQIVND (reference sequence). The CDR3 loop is CASSIDSTGNTIYF. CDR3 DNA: TGTGCCAGTAGTATTGATTCCACAGGAAACACCATATATTTT. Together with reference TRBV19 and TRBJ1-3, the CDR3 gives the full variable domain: DGGITQSPKYLFRKEGQNVTLSCEQNLNHDAMYWYRQDPGQGLRLIYYSQIVNDFQKGDIAEGYSVSREKKESFPLTVTSAQKNPTAFYLCASSIDSTGNTIYFGEGSWLTVV.

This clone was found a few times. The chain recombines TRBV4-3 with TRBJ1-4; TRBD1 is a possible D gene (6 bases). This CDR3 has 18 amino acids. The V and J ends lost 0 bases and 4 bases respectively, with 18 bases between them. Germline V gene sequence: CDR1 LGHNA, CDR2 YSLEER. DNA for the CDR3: TGCGCCAGCAGCCAAGAGCCGTGGGGGGCGGGAGTTAATGAAAAACTGTTTTTT. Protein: CASSQEPWGAGVNEKLFF.

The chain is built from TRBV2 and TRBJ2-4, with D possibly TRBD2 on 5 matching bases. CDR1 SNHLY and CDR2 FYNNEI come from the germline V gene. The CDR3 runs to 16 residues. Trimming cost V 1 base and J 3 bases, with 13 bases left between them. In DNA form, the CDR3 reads TGTGCCAGCAGTGAAGAGGGCGGGCGCGGCAAAAACATTCAGTACTTC. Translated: CASSEEGGRGKNIQYF.

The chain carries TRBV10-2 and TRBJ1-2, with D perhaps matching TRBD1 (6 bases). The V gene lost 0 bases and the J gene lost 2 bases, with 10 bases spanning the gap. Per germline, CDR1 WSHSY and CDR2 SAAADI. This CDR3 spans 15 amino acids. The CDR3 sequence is CASSESHTGNYGYTF. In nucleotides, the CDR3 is TGCGCCAGCAGTGAGTCCCATACAGGGAACTATGGCTACACCTTC.

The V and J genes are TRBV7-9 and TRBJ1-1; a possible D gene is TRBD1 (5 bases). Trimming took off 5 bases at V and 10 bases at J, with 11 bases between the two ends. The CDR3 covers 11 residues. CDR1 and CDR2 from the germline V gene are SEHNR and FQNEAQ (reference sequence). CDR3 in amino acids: CASSPKRGAFF. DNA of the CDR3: TGTGCCAGCAGCCCCAAAAGGGGAGCTTTCTTT. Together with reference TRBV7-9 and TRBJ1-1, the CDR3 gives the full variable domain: DTGVSQNPRHKITKRGQNVTFRCDPISEHNRLYWYRQTLGQGPEFLTYFQNEAQLEKSRLLSDRFSAERPKGSFSTLEIQRTEQGDSAMYLCASSPKRGAFFGQGTRLTVV.

The CDR3 DNA reads as TGTGCCAGCAGCCCAGCGGATGGGCTAGGAGATACGCAGTATTTT. Translation gives CASSPADGLGDTQYF. This chain links TRBV28 with TRBJ2-3; D might be TRBD2 (5 bases). Germline V lookup: CDR1 MDHEN, CDR2 SYDVKM. V lost 6 bases, J lost 5 bases, and 18 bases lay in between. This CDR3 is 15 amino acids long. Using reference TRBV28 and TRBJ2-3 for the parts outside the CDR3, the full variable domain is DVKVTQSSRYLVKRTGEKVFLECVQDMDHENMFWYRQDPGLGLRLIYFSYDVKMKEKGDIPEGYSVSREKKERFSLILESASTNQTSMYLCASSPADGLGDTQYFGPGTRLTVL.